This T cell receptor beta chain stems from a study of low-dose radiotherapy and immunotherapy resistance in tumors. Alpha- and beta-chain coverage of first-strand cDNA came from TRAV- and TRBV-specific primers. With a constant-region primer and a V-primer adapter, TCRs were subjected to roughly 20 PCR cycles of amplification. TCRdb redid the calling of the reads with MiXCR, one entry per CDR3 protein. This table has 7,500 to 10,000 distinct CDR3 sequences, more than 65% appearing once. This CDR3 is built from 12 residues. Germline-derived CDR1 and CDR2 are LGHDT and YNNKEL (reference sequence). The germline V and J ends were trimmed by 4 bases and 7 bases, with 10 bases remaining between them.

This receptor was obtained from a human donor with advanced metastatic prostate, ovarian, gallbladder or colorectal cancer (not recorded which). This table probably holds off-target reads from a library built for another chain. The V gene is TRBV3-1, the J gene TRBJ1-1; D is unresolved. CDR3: CASSRERNEAFF. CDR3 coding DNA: TGTGCCAGCAGCCGAGAGAGAAATGAAGCTTTCTTT. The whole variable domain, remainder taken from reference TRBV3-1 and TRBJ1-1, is DTAVSQTPKYLVTQMGNDKSIKCEQNLGHDTMYWYKQDSKKFLKIMFSYNNKELIINETVPNRFSPKSPDKAHLNLHINSLELGDSAVYFCASSRERNEAFFGQGTRLTVV.